A selection of T cell receptor beta chains follows, all from one sample in a study of T cells after yellow fever vaccination. In TCRdb, the 5' RACE reads were re-called with MiXCR into one record per CDR3 protein. The sample carries about 210,000 distinct CDR3 sequences, around 3.1% recorded once. The starting material was CD4+ T cells sorted from PBMCs, obtained 10 days after the yellow fever booster vaccination. The receptors originated from a man between 18 and 29 years old who received the YFV17D yellow fever vaccine. Each CDR3 is given with its conserved first and last residue. Each record gives: CDR3 length, V gene, D gene, clone size, J gene, CDR3 DNA, CDR3 protein. The D gene is left open where the match is weak. Clone size is given for some rows only: seen once, a few or many times, or a class if the clone is expanded.

21	TRBV3-2	-	-	TRBJ2-3	TGTGCCAGCAGCATTGGACCGAGAGCCCCGCCGGGACAGGGGGAATCAGATACGCAGTATTTT	CASSIGPRAPPGQGESDTQYF
9	TRBV2	-	many	TRBJ2-5	TGTGCCAGCGGGTCCGTGCGGCACTTC	CASGSVRHF
16	TRBV10-3	TRBD2	many	TRBJ2-5	TGTGCCATCAGTCCCCGGACTAGCGGGGGGCAAGAGACCCAGTACTTC	CAISPRTSGGQETQYF
16	TRBV11-2	TRBD2	many	TRBJ2-1	TGTGCCAGCAGCTTCCCTAGGAAGCGGGGGGGCAATGAGCAGTTCTTC	CASSFPRKRGGNEQFF
13	TRBV5-4	TRBD1	-	TRBJ1-3	TGTGCCACATCCGGGACAGGGTGGGACACCATATATTTT	CATSGTGWDTIYF
15	TRBV12-3/TRBV12-4	TRBD2	-	TRBJ2-1	TGTGCCAGCATCCGGGGCGGGGGGTCCTACAATGAGCAGTTCTTC	CASIRGGGSYNEQFF
15	TRBV4-3	TRBD1	many	TRBJ2-7	TGCGCCAGCAGCCAAGACCCCCGACAGGGGAACGAGCAGTACTTC	CASSQDPRQGNEQYF
12	TRBV3-1	-	few	TRBJ1-2	TGTGCCAGCAGTTGGCAGGCGAATGGCTACACCTTC	CASSWQANGYTF
13	TRBV5-5	-	few	TRBJ1-5	TGTGCCAGCAGCCCGGACTTGGATCAGCCCCAGCATTTT	CASSPDLDQPQHF
13	TRBV11-2	-	many	TRBJ2-3	TGTGCCAGCAGCCGGGGTAGCGCCGATACGCAGTATTTT	CASSRGSADTQYF
15	TRBV5-6	-	many	TRBJ1-6	TGTGCCAGCAGCTTAAGGGGACACCTGGGATCACCCCTCCACTTT	CASSLRGHLGSPLHF
16	TRBV5-1	TRBD1	many	TRBJ2-3	TGCGCCAGCAGATCACCAGGGGGCGAAGGCACAGATACGCAGTATTTT	CASRSPGGEGTDTQYF
15	TRBV5-1	-	few	TRBJ2-1	TGCGCCAGCAGCGAAGGGGGTAGCTGGGATTATCGGGAGTTCTTC	CASSEGGSWDYREFF
15	TRBV4-2	TRBD2	once	TRBJ2-1	TGTGCCAGCAGCCAAGCTAGCGGGGGGGCCAATGAGCAGTTCTTC	CASSQASGGANEQFF
14	TRBV7-9	TRBD2	many	TRBJ2-5	TGTGCCAGCAGCCTATCCGGACTAGCAGAGACCCAGTACTTC	CASSLSGLAETQYF
13	TRBV10-3	-	-	TRBJ1-1	TGTGCCATCAGTGAGTCCGGCGGGGATGAAGCTTTCTTT	CAISESGGDEAFF
13	TRBV7-2	TRBD1	many	TRBJ2-5	TGTGCCAGCAGCGGACAGGGTTGGGAGACCCAGTACTTC	CASSGQGWETQYF
17	TRBV9	TRBD2	many	TRBJ2-3	TGTGCCAGCAGCGCCGGCGTGGGACTAGCGTTCACAGATACGCAGTATTTT	CASSAGVGLAFTDTQYF
11	TRBV12-3/TRBV12-4	-	-	TRBJ2-7	TGTGCCAGCAGTAGTTCTGGGGAGCAGTACTTC	CASSSSGEQYF
15	TRBV6-6	-	many	TRBJ1-5	TGTGCCAGCAGTTACTCAGGCGGGAGATGGGGACCCCAGCATTTT	CASSYSGGRWGPQHF
11	TRBV18	-	few	TRBJ2-7	TGTGCCAGCTCACCGGGAGGCGAGCAGTACTTC	CASSPGGEQYF
16	TRBV12-3/TRBV12-4	-	many	TRBJ2-7	TGTGCCAGCAATGGCCTATCAACACAGGGATCCTACGAGCAGTACTTC	CASNGLSTQGSYEQYF
15	TRBV6-5	TRBD2	many	TRBJ2-5	TGTGCCAGCTGGGCGGCGGGGGGGCAGTCAGAGACCCAGTACTTC	CASWAAGGQSETQYF
15	TRBV11-3	-	many	TRBJ2-7	TGTGCCAGCAGCTTAGGTAGCGCACGTACCTACGAGCAGTACTTC	CASSLGSARTYEQYF
15	TRBV5-1	TRBD1	few	TRBJ1-2	TGCGCCAGCAGCTCACAGGGGTTTCCTAACTATGGCTACACCTTC	CASSSQGFPNYGYTF
15	TRBV6-5	-	many	TRBJ1-6	TGTGCCAGTCAGAGGGGAGGGGGAAGGAATTCACCCCTCCACTTT	CASQRGGGRNSPLHF
13	TRBV2	-	-	TRBJ1-2	TGTGCCAGCAGTGACAGGGGAGGCGGTGGCTACACCTTC	CASSDRGGGGYTF
13	TRBV9	-	few	TRBJ2-1	TGTGCCAGCAGCGTAGAGTTAGGCACGAAGCAGTTCTTC	CASSVELGTKQFF
14	TRBV25-1	TRBD2	-	TRBJ2-3	TGTGCCAGCAGTGATCTTAGCGGGGCAGATACGCAGTATTTT	CASSDLSGADTQYF
13	TRBV6-6	TRBD1	many	TRBJ2-5	TGTGCCAGCAAGGCGGCAGGGGGTGAGACCCAGTACTTC	CASKAAGGETQYF
14	TRBV7-2	-	few	TRBJ1-2	TGTGCCAGCAGCTCGGACACCTCGGGCTGGGGCTACACCTTC	CASSSDTSGWGYTF
13	TRBV12-3/TRBV12-4	-	many	TRBJ1-2	TGTGCCAGCAGTCGCGGGAGAGGCTATGGCTACACCTTC	CASSRGRGYGYTF
15	TRBV20-1	-	-	TRBJ2-1	TGCAGTGCTAGAGATCTGGGGGTGGCCTACAATGAGCAGTTCTTC	CSARDLGVAYNEQFF
13	TRBV5-1	-	many	TRBJ2-2	TGCGCCAGCAGCTTGGAGTTTACCGGGGAGCTGTTTTTT	CASSLEFTGELFF
13	TRBV20-1	-	many	TRBJ1-5	TGCAGTGCCGAGGGGGGGGGAGGTCAGCCCCAGCATTTT	CSAEGGGGQPQHF
14	TRBV7-9	-	-	TRBJ2-7	TGTGCCAGCAGCTTAGCGCAAAGGGACTACGAGCAGTACTTC	CASSLAQRDYEQYF
13	TRBV7-2	-	many	TRBJ1-3	TGTGCCAGCAGCTTCATAGGTGGAAACACCATATATTTT	CASSFIGGNTIYF
17	TRBV5-6	-	few	TRBJ1-1	TGTGCCAGCCTTTTAGGGCCGGGACGGATGATGAACACTGAAGCTTTCTTT	CASLLGPGRMMNTEAFF
14	TRBV5-1	-	many	TRBJ2-5	TGCGCCAGCAGCGCACGGGACAATCAAGAGACCCAGTACTTC	CASSARDNQETQYF
15	TRBV7-9	-	-	TRBJ2-3	TGTGCCAGCAGCTTAGCGGGAGTCTGGCCAGATACGCAGTATTTT	CASSLAGVWPDTQYF
16	TRBV11-2	TRBD1	many	TRBJ1-6	TGTGCCAGCACCCCGGAAGGACAGGGAGGACTCTCACCCCTCCACTTT	CASTPEGQGGLSPLHF
13	TRBV18	-	few	TRBJ2-7	TGTGCCAGCTCCCGCGGAGACTCCTACGAGCAGTACTTC	CASSRGDSYEQYF